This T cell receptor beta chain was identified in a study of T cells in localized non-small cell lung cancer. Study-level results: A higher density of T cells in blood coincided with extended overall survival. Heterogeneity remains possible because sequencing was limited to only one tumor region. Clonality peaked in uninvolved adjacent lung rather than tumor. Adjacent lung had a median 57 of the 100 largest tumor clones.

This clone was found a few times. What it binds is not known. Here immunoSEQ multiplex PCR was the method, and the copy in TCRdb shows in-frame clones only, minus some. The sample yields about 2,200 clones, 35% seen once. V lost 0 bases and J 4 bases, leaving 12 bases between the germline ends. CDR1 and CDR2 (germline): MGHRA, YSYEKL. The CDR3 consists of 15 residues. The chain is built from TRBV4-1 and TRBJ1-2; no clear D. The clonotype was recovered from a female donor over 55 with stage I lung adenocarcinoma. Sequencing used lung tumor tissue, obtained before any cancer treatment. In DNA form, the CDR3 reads TGCGCCAGCAGCCAAGATCCGCAGGCAATCTATGGCTACACCTTC. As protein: CASSQDPQAIYGYTF.